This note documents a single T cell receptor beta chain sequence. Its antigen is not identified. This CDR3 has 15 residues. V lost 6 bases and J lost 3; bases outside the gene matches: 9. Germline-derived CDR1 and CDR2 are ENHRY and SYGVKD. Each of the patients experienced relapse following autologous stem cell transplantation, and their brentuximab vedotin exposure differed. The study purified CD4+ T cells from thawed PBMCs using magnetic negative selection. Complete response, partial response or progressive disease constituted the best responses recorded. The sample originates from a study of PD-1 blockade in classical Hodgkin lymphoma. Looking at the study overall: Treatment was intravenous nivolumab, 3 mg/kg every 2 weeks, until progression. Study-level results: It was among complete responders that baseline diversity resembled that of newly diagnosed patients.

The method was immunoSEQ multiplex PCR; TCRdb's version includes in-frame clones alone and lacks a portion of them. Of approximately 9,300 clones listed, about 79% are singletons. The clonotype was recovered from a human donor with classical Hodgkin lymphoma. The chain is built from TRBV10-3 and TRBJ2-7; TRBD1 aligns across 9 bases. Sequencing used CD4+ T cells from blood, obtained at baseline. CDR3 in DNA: TGTGCCATCAGCCGGGGGACAGGGCCTGGCTACGAGCAGTACTTC. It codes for CAISRGTGPGYEQYF.